This TCR beta chain derives from a study of cytomegalovirus exposure and HLA in healthy donors. General study points: Using a false discovery rate of 0.05, a later analysis showed that approximately 18,000 TCR beta sequences were associated with HLA alleles.

This PCR relied on a set of 60 Vbeta primers and 13 Jbeta primers. Profiled with immunoSEQ multiplex PCR; TCRdb holds only in-frame clones, not every one. In the table there are around 150,000 clones, 60% to 80% of which are singletons. With respect to this clone: Its target is not known.

Germline assignment: CDR1 SGHRS and CDR2 YFSETQ. The CDR3 totals 14 residues. The V end lost 0 bases, the J end lost 5 bases, and 12 bases lay between the germline ends. The sequence was collected from a male donor in good health and CMV-seronegative. The sample taken for sequencing was PBMCs. The chain carries TRBV5-1 and TRBJ2-7; D is perhaps TRBD2 (6 bases). CDR3 region: CASSLVGEEDEQYF. CDR3 DNA sequence: TGCGCCAGCAGCTTGGTGGGGGAGGAGGACGAGCAGTACTTC.